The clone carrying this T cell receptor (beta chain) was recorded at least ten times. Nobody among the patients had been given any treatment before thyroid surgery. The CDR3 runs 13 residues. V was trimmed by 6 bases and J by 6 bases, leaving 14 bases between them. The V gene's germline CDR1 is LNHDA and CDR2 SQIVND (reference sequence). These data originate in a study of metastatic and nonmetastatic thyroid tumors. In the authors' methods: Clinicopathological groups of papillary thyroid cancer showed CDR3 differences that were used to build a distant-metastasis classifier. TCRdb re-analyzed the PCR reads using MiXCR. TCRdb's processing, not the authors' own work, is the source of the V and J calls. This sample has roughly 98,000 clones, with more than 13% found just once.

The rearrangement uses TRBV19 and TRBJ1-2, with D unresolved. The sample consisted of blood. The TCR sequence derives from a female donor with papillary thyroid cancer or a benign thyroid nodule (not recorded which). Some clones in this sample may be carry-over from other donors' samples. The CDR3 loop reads CASRSLGPDGYTF. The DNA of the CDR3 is TGTGCCAGTAGGAGCCTGGGCCCTGATGGCTACACCTTC.